This T cell receptor (beta chain) was sequenced during a study of TIL therapy for anti-PD-1-resistant metastatic lung cancer. Overall study findings and caveats: TIL clonotype persistence in blood showed no apparent association with response.

The germline V gene encodes CDR1 SEHNR and CDR2 FQNEAQ (reference sequence). CDR3 length equals 13 residues. V was cut by 5 bases and J by 9 bases, with 13 bases left in between. Points on this clone: The antigen is undetermined.

This was the immunoSEQ v3 assay. Assay: immunoSEQ multiplex PCR; the TCRdb copy retains only in-frame clones and omits some. The repertoire consists of 45,000 to 75,000 clones, with around nine tenths occurring once and the leading ten covering just over 2.5%. Time point here: pre-treatment sample, taken before nivolumab and TIL therapy. J is TRBJ2-2 and V is TRBV7-9; D possibly matches TRBD1 or TRBD2 (6 bases each). The source material was blood, sampled at baseline. The receptor comes from a person between 30 and 80 years old with non-small cell lung cancer. CDR3 nucleotides: TGTGCCAGCAGCCCAGAGGGGGGTTGGGAGCTGTTTTTT. Its translation is CASSPEGGWELFF.